This is a list of T cell receptor beta chains from one sample in a study of cytotoxic CD8 clonotypes in ibrutinib-treated CLL. TCRdb keeps only in-frame clones here, not all; method: immunoSEQ multiplex PCR. This sample has some 120,000 clones; about 50% occur once, and the top ten carry 30% to 45%. The sequencing here drew on PBMCs, taken after 24 months of ibrutinib treatment. These receptors were taken from a human donor with chronic lymphocytic leukemia. CDR3s include the opening cysteine and the closing phenylalanine or tryptophan. The order of the fields is V gene, clone size, D gene, J gene, CDR3 DNA, CDR3 protein. The D gene is left open where the match is weak. Part of the rows lack a size; the others show once, few, many or a class for expanded clones.

V gene: TRBV11-3; clone size: medium-sized; D gene: NA; J gene: TRBJ2-3; CDR3 DNA: TGTGCCAGCAGCTTGACTAGTACGTCGGATACGCAGTATTTT; CDR3 protein: CASSLTSTSDTQYF
V gene: TRBV5-1; clone size: few; D gene: NA; J gene: TRBJ2-7; CDR3 DNA: TGCGCCAGCAGCTTGTTTTTCGGGCCGGGGAACGAGCAGTACTTC; CDR3 protein: CASSLFFGPGNEQYF
V gene: TRBV28; clone size: NA; D gene: NA; J gene: TRBJ1-1; CDR3 DNA: TGTGCCAGCAGACGAATTGGGGAGAACACTGAAGCTTTCTTT; CDR3 protein: CASRRIGENTEAFF
V gene: TRBV6-5; clone size: NA; D gene: NA; J gene: TRBJ1-5; CDR3 DNA: TGTGCCAGCAGCAGAGGGGACCCCCGGAATCAGCCCCAGCATTTT; CDR3 protein: CASSRGDPRNQPQHF
V gene: TRBV27; clone size: few; D gene: NA; J gene: TRBJ1-1; CDR3 DNA: TGTGCCAGCAGTTTGGGCGGAGTCCCGAACACTGAAGCTTTCTTT; CDR3 protein: CASSLGGVPNTEAFF
V gene: TRBV10-2; clone size: NA; D gene: NA; J gene: TRBJ1-2; CDR3 DNA: TGCGCCAGCACTGGGACGGCCGACTATGGCTACACCTTC; CDR3 protein: CASTGTADYGYTF
V gene: TRBV30; clone size: NA; D gene: NA; J gene: TRBJ2-1; CDR3 DNA: TGTGCCTGGAGTGTATTGGGACTGGGGGGTAATGAGCAGTTCTTC; CDR3 protein: CAWSVLGLGGNEQFF
V gene: TRBV5-1; clone size: NA; D gene: TRBD1; J gene: TRBJ1-1; CDR3 DNA: TGCGCCAGCAGCGAGGGGACAGCCCATATGAACACTGAAGCTTTCTTT; CDR3 protein: CASSEGTAHMNTEAFF
V gene: TRBV30; clone size: NA; D gene: NA; J gene: TRBJ1-3; CDR3 DNA: TGTGCCTGGAGTAGTAGGGGGGTCTCTGGAAACACCATATATTTT; CDR3 protein: CAWSSRGVSGNTIYF
V gene: TRBV5-5; clone size: NA; D gene: NA; J gene: TRBJ1-3; CDR3 DNA: TGTGCCACCGGACAGCATGGAAACACCATATATTTT; CDR3 protein: CATGQHGNTIYF
V gene: TRBV5-4; clone size: NA; D gene: TRBD1; J gene: TRBJ1-3; CDR3 DNA: TGTGCCAGCAGCCCTTCGACAGGGATGGGGAACACCATATATTTT; CDR3 protein: CASSPSTGMGNTIYF
V gene: TRBV29-1; clone size: NA; D gene: NA; J gene: TRBJ1-1; CDR3 DNA: TGCAGCGTTGAGAGGGGCCTGAACACTGAAGCTTTCTTT; CDR3 protein: CSVERGLNTEAFF
V gene: TRBV6-6; clone size: NA; D gene: NA; J gene: TRBJ1-1; CDR3 DNA: TGTGCCAGCAGTTACCCGCCGACGGGGGGGACCACTGAAGCTTTCTTT; CDR3 protein: CASSYPPTGGTTEAFF
V gene: TRBV5-1; clone size: few; D gene: TRBD1; J gene: TRBJ2-7; CDR3 DNA: TGCGCCAGCAGCTCACACAGGGGCGAGCAGTACTTC; CDR3 protein: CASSSHRGEQYF
V gene: TRBV5-1; clone size: NA; D gene: NA; J gene: TRBJ1-6; CDR3 DNA: TGCGCCAGCAGCTTGGGAGCGGGCTCGGTCGGTTCACCCCTCCACTTT; CDR3 protein: CASSLGAGSVGSPLHF
V gene: TRBV2; clone size: few; D gene: NA; J gene: TRBJ1-2; CDR3 DNA: TGTGCCAGCAGAGGGCAAAACTATGGCTACACCTTC; CDR3 protein: CASRGQNYGYTF
V gene: TRBV29-1; clone size: NA; D gene: NA; J gene: TRBJ2-7; CDR3 DNA: TGCAGCGTTTCGACTGGGGGAAGATACCACGAGCAGTACTTC; CDR3 protein: CSVSTGGRYHEQYF
V gene: TRBV11-3; clone size: NA; D gene: NA; J gene: TRBJ2-2; CDR3 DNA: TGTGCCAGCAGCTTACGGCAGGGCAGCACCGGGGAGCTGTTTTTT; CDR3 protein: CASSLRQGSTGELFF
V gene: TRBV6-5; clone size: NA; D gene: NA; J gene: TRBJ2-2; CDR3 DNA: TGTGCCAGCAGCCAACAGGGTTCCACCGGGGAGCTGTTTTTT; CDR3 protein: CASSQQGSTGELFF
V gene: TRBV7-9; clone size: few; D gene: NA; J gene: TRBJ2-7; CDR3 DNA: TGTGCCAGCAGCCTGGGGTCCCCCCGCTACGAGCAGTACTTC; CDR3 protein: CASSLGSPRYEQYF
V gene: TRBV5-6; clone size: once; D gene: NA; J gene: TRBJ2-5; CDR3 DNA: TGTGCCAGCAGCTTTGGGGACGGCGGGACCCAGTACTTC; CDR3 protein: CASSFGDGGTQYF
V gene: TRBV30; clone size: many; D gene: TRBD1; J gene: TRBJ1-6; CDR3 DNA: TGTGCCTGGAGTGTATCCCAGGGGGGAAATTCACCCCTCCACTTT; CDR3 protein: CAWSVSQGGNSPLHF
V gene: TRBV19; clone size: NA; D gene: NA; J gene: TRBJ1-3; CDR3 DNA: TGTGCCAGTAGCCCACGGGGAGACAGGAACACCATATATTTT; CDR3 protein: CASSPRGDRNTIYF
V gene: TRBV30; clone size: NA; D gene: NA; J gene: TRBJ1-5; CDR3 DNA: TGTGCCTGGAGTGTAGGAGGAAGCAATCAGCCCCAGCATTTT; CDR3 protein: CAWSVGGSNQPQHF
V gene: TRBV2; clone size: NA; D gene: TRBD1; J gene: TRBJ2-3; CDR3 DNA: TGTGCCAGCAGTGGAGGGGGCTCAAATACGCAGTATTTT; CDR3 protein: CASSGGGSNTQYF
V gene: TRBV25-1; clone size: once; D gene: NA; J gene: TRBJ1-2; CDR3 DNA: TGTGCCAGCAGCCCGGGAGGAGTTAACTATGGCTACACCTTC; CDR3 protein: CASSPGGVNYGYTF